This TCR beta chain emerged from a study of blood T cell repertoires in COVID-19. Profiling relied on immunoSEQ multiplex PCR, and the TCRdb table lists in-frame clones only, not all of them. This table has approximately 130,000 clones, 86% appearing once. This clone was detected once. Germline CDR1 MNHEY, CDR2 SVGAGI. The CDR3 has 16 residues. V dropped 0 bases and J dropped 1 base, with 9 bases sitting between them. This receptor was obtained from a woman aged 45 to 65 who had recovered from COVID-19. The chain couples TRBV6-5 to TRBJ2-2; no clear D. Sequencing input: peripheral blood. CDR3 DNA sequence: TGTGCCAGCAGTTACTCGATCGCCGGGAACACCGGGGAGCTGTTTTTT. Residues: CASSYSIAGNTGELFF.